This T cell receptor beta chain was sequenced in a study of long-term antiretroviral therapy in people with HIV. Study observations and caveats: Regardless of time point, clones expanded before ART dominated the repertoire. In HIV, the repertoires covered a tighter span of CDR3 lengths than in controls.

CDR3 length: 15 amino acids. The V gene's germline CDR1 is SGHVS and CDR2 FNYEAQ. Between the trimmed V and J ends, which lost 2 bases and 0 bases, there was a span of 9 bases. Runs used v3.0 of the immunoSEQ assay and were done at survey level. TCRdb's copy holds only in-frame clones and misses some; the assay was immunoSEQ multiplex PCR. The sample includes 20,000 to 25,000 clones, approximately 86% seen only once; the top ten take less than 20%. As regards this clone: Its antigen is still unknown.

The sequence was obtained from a man between 45 and 60 years old with HIV. The sequencing here drew on unsorted PBMCs, taken 1.2 years after starting antiretroviral therapy. The chain joins TRBV7-6 to TRBJ2-3; D may match TRBD1 or TRBD2 (6 bases each). This CDR3 is CASSLWGASTDTQYF. The CDR3 DNA follows: TGTGCCAGCAGCTTATGGGGGGCTAGCACAGATACGCAGTATTTT.